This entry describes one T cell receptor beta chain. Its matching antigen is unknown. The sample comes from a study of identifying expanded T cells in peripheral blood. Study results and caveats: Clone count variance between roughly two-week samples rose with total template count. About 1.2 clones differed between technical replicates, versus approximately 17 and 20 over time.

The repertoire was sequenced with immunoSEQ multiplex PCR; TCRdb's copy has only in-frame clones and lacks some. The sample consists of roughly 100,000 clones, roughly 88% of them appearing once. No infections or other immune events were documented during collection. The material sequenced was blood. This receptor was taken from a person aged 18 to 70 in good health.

CDR3 loop: CASIEGRRYRELFF. CDR3 nucleotide sequence: TGTGCCAGCATTGAGGGACGGAGATACCGGGAGCTGTTTTTT. The V call is TRBV7-8, the J call TRBJ2-2, with D perhaps given as TRBD1 or TRBD2 (5 bases each). The germline CDR1 and CDR2 sequences are SGHVS and FQNEAQ. This CDR3 contains 14 residues. Trimming pared 7 bases from V and 9 bases from J, leaving 18 bases between.